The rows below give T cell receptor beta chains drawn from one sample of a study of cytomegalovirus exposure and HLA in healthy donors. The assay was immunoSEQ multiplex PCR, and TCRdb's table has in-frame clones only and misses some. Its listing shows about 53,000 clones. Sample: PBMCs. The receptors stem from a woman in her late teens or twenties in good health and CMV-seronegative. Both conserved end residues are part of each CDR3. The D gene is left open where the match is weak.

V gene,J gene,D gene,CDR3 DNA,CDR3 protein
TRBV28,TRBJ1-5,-,TGTGCCAGCAGCGAGGTGGGTCAGCCCCAGCATTTT,CASSEVGQPQHF
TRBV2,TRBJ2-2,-,TGTGCCAGCACCATAAGGGGGACGAACACCGGGGAGCTGTTTTTT,CASTIRGTNTGELFF
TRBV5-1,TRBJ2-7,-,TGCGCCAGCAGCTTGGGGGACACCGCCTACGAGCAGTACTTC,CASSLGDTAYEQYF
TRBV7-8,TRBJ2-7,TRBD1,TGTGCCAGCAGCCGCGACAGGGTAGGCGAGCAGTACTTC,CASSRDRVGEQYF
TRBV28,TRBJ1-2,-,TGTGCCAGCAGTATGGAGGGGAGGTACTATGGCTACACCTTC,CASSMEGRYYGYTF
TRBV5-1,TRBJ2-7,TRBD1,TGCGCCAGCAGCTTGGGCGGACAGGGGATGGCCTACGAGCAGTACTTC,CASSLGGQGMAYEQYF
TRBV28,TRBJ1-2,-,TGTGCCAGCAGTTTTATCTATGGCTACACCTTC,CASSFIYGYTF
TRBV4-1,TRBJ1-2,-,TGCGCCAGCAGCTTCCTTGACAGATCCTATGGCTACACCTTC,CASSFLDRSYGYTF
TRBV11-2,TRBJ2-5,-,TGTGCCAGCAGCTTAGATCTTGGTGAATCCAGGGCCGGGACCCAGTACTTC,CASSLDLGESRAGTQYF
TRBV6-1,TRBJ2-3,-,TGTGCCAGCAGTGGTATATTAGGAAGACAGCATAGCACAGATACGCAGTATTTT,CASSGILGRQHSTDTQYF
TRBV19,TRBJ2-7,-,TGTGCCAGTAGTAAACCGGGATACGCCTACGAGCAGTACTTC,CASSKPGYAYEQYF
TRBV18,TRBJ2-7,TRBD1,TGTGCCAGCTCACCACAGGGGGCTTACGAGCAGTACTTC,CASSPQGAYEQYF